This TCR beta chain stems from a study of T cells in Graves' hyperthyroidism and ophthalmopathy. In its sample, this clonotype was seen a few times. Its antigen is as yet unknown. Germline and junction disagree at one end, which may indicate a read error. Germline loops: CDR1 MDHEN, CDR2 SYDVKM. The CDR3 loop spans 11 amino acids. Study-wide results and caveats: Most thyroid clonotypes expanded above 0.001 were also detected in blood.

What was amplified from RNA transcripts were TCR beta CDR3 regions. The HTBI set primed first-round TCR CDR3 RT-PCR. TCRdb called the multiplex PCR reads again in MiXCR, with one record for every CDR3 protein. The table shows some 560,000 distinct CDR3 sequences, with around 13% occurring only once. The genes are TRBV28 and TRBJ1-2; unclear D gene. Sequencing was performed on blood. This receptor was taken from a middle-aged woman with Graves' hyperthyroidism. CDR3 protein: CASSSLYGCTF. CDR3 DNA sequence: TGTGCCAGCAGCTCCCTCTATGGCTGCACCTTC.